This TCR beta chain was identified in a study of T-cell reconstitution after alpha-beta-depleted transplantation in children. This clonotype turned up a few times. Construction of the TCRbeta library involved unique molecular identifiers. TCRdb processed the PCR reads anew with MiXCR; each CDR3 protein has one entry. The sample records 500,000 or so distinct CDR3 sequences, approximately 30% being singletons. Trimming stripped 3 bases from V and 7 bases from J, with 19 bases between. This CDR3 has 16 amino acids. CDR1 is SGDLS, CDR2 YYNGEE, per germline. Sample: PBMCs from the stem cell graft donor, taken from the stem cell graft. The TCR sequence derives from a human donor who donated a stem cell graft to a child with aplastic anemia. V and J are TRBV9 and TRBJ1-4; D might be TRBD1 (6 bases). CDR3: CASSALSGGAAEKLFF. The CDR3 DNA sequence: TGTGCCAGCAGCGCATTGTCCGGGGGCGCAGCTGAAAAACTGTTTTTT. The whole variable domain, remainder taken from reference TRBV9 and TRBJ1-4, is DSGVTQTPKHLITATGQRVTLRCSPRSGDLSVYWYQQSLDQGLQFLIQYYNGEERAKGNILERFSAQQFPDLHSELNLSSLELGDSALYFCASSALSGGAAEKLFFGSGTQLSVL.